A single sample is the source of the 20 T cell receptor beta chains below, sequenced in a study of T cell responses to AZD1222 COVID-19 vaccine. The repertoire was sequenced with immunoSEQ multiplex PCR; TCRdb's copy has only in-frame clones and lacks some. The data show about 100,000 clones, over 70% seen once. The sequencing used peripheral blood, collected on day 0 of AZD1222 vaccination. The receptors derive from an adult in good health.

This clone was picked up one time. J is TRBJ2-7 and V is TRBV11-2, with D tentatively TRBD1 (7 bases). The CDR3 is 18 residues long. The V gene's germline CDR1 is SGHAT and CDR2 FQNNGV. Between the trimmed V and J ends, which lost 5 bases and 2 bases, there was a span of 25 bases. CDR3 coding DNA: TGTGCCAGCAGCAAAAATAGGGGGCGGGAACAGAGGACCTACGAGCAGTACTTC. It yields the protein CASSKNRGREQRTYEQYF.

The chain joins TRBV6-5 to TRBJ2-1, with D perhaps assigned TRBD1 or TRBD2 (5 bases each). CDR1 and CDR2 from the germline V gene are MNHEY and SVGAGI. The CDR3 length is 15 residues. The germline V and J ends were trimmed by 2 bases and 8 bases, with 16 bases remaining between them. This CDR3 is CASSYPRGSYDEQFF. CDR3 in DNA: TGTGCCAGCAGTTACCCACGGGGCTCGTATGATGAGCAGTTCTTC.

This rearrangement joins TRBV7-9 to TRBJ1-1; D is possibly TRBD1 (6 bases). The ends were cut back, 3 bases at V and 7 bases at J, with 12 bases in the middle. Germline V gives CDR1 SEHNR, CDR2 FQNEAQ (reference sequence). The CDR3 is 13 amino acids. This CDR3 reads CASSFGGGNEAFF. The DNA for the CDR3 is TGTGCCAGCAGCTTTGGAGGGGGAAATGAAGCTTTCTTT.

The chain has TRBV29-1 and TRBJ2-1; D unclear. The CDR3 has 10 amino acids. V lost 4 bases and J lost 4, with 2 bases in between. Per germline, CDR1 SQVTM and CDR2 ANQGSEA. CDR3: CSVGYNEQFF. The CDR3, as DNA: TGCAGCGTTGGGTACAATGAGCAGTTCTTC.

The V gene is TRBV28, the J gene TRBJ1-5; D ambiguous. Germline CDR1 and CDR2: MDHEN and SYDVKM. V was trimmed by 3 bases and J by 1 base, leaving 4 bases between them. This CDR3 contains 13 residues. The CDR3 DNA sequence: TGTGCCAGCAGTTTTAGGAGCAATCAGCCCCAGCATTTT. Residues: CASSFRSNQPQHF.

The chain carries TRBV28 and TRBJ1-2; D may be TRBD1 (5 bases). The CDR3 sequence is 17 residues long. Between the trimmed V and J ends, which lost 5 bases and 3 bases, there was a span of 22 bases. Germline CDR1 reads MDHEN; CDR2 reads SYDVKM. DNA of the CDR3: TGTGCCAGCAGTCCAGCAGCAGGAGGGGTGGTGGACTATGGCTACACCTTC. This sequence encodes CASSPAAGGVVDYGYTF.

This clone came up once. The chain employs TRBV28 and TRBJ1-5, with 7 bases matching TRBD1. V trimming: 6 bases; J trimming: 7 bases; junction bases outside the gene matches: 6. Germline values: CDR1 MDHEN, CDR2 SYDVKM. The CDR3 runs 13 residues. CDR3 amino acids: CASRPGQIQPQHF. The CDR3 nucleotides are TGTGCCAGCAGGCCGGGACAGATACAGCCCCAGCATTTT. The full variable domain, rest sourced from reference TRBV28 and TRBJ1-5, is DVKVTQSSRYLVKRTGEKVFLECVQDMDHENMFWYRQDPGLGLRLIYFSYDVKMKEKGDIPEGYSVSREKKERFSLILESASTNQTSMYLCASRPGQIQPQHFGDGTRLSIL.

V and J are TRBV29-1 and TRBJ2-7; 8 bases map to TRBD1. V was pared by 6 bases and J by 0 bases, with 4 bases of the junction left unmatched. CDR3 length equals 13 residues. The germline CDR1 and CDR2 sequences are SQVTM and ANQGSEA. The CDR3, as DNA: TGCAGCGTGCAAGGACAGGGCTCCTACGAGCAGTACTTC. This encodes CSVQGQGSYEQYF.

The chain is built from TRBV7-2 and TRBJ2-3; D unresolved. The V and J ends lost 1 base and 4 bases respectively, with 9 bases between them. CDR3 length: 14 amino acids. In germline, CDR1 is SGHTA, CDR2 FQGNSA. DNA of the CDR3: TGTGCCAGCAGCTTAGGTACTCTCCCAGATACGCAGTATTTT. Protein product: CASSLGTLPDTQYF. The variable domain in full, completed from reference TRBV7-2 and TRBJ2-3, reads GAGVSQSPSNKVTEKGKDVELRCDPISGHTALYWYRQSLGQGLEFLIYFQGNSAPDKSGLPSDRFSAERTGGSVSTLTIQRTQQEDSAVYLCASSLGTLPDTQYFGPGTRLTVL.

The gene calls are TRBV7-2 and TRBJ2-1, with D possibly being TRBD2 (6 bases). CDR1 is SGHTA and CDR2 is FQGNSA in the germline V gene. The CDR3 length is 15 residues. With 1 base removed from V and 8 bases from J, the gap between germline ends came to 15 bases. CDR3 sequence reads: CASSLEATEGYEQFF. The CDR3 DNA reads as TGTGCCAGCAGCTTAGAAGCCACGGAGGGCTATGAGCAGTTCTTC.

The J gene is TRBJ2-3, the V gene TRBV13; no definite D call. Germline loops: CDR1 PRHDT, CDR2 FYEKMQ (reference sequence). Between the trimmed V and J ends, which lost 2 bases and 1 base, there was a span of 13 bases. This CDR3 region has 16 residues. In nucleotides, the CDR3 is TGTGCCAGCAGCTTATCCCTGATGTATGGCACAGATACGCAGTATTTT. Its translation: CASSLSLMYGTDTQYF.

This sequence joins TRBV28 and TRBJ1-1, with 10 bases lining up with TRBD1. After removal of 4 bases from V and 5 bases from J, the junction contained 10 bases not matched to a gene. Per the germline V gene, CDR1 is MDHEN and CDR2 is SYDVKM. The CDR3 has 16 amino acids. CDR3 sequence (DNA): TGTGCCAGCAGTTCGACAGGGGGCATTTCGGGAACTGAAGCTTTCTTT. This sequence encodes CASSSTGGISGTEAFF.

This chain connects TRBV9 to TRBJ1-1, with D unclear. The V gene lost 0 bases and the J gene lost 2 bases, with 8 bases spanning the gap. This CDR3 comprises 14 residues. CDR1 and CDR2 (germline): SGDLS, YYNGEE. The CDR3 DNA sequence: TGTGCCAGCAGCGTAGAGGACCCTAACACTGAAGCTTTCTTT. Its translation is CASSVEDPNTEAFF.

This chain joins TRBV2 and TRBJ2-3; D may be TRBD1 (6 bases). Trimming stripped 6 bases from V and 5 bases from J, with 18 bases between. Germline lookup yields CDR1 SNHLY and CDR2 FYNNEI. This CDR3 contains 15 residues. The CDR3 DNA is TGTGCCAGCAGCGAGAAACAGGGATTCGGAGATACGCAGTATTTT. This sequence encodes CASSEKQGFGDTQYF.

The V gene is TRBV4-3, the J gene TRBJ1-1; D is undetermined. This CDR3 has 15 amino acids. The V gene lost 1 base and the J gene lost 4 bases, with 13 bases spanning the gap. In germline, CDR1 is LGHNA, CDR2 YSLEER. CDR3 sequence reads: CASSQGPRRSTEAFF. In DNA form, the CDR3 reads TGCGCCAGCAGCCAAGGACCCAGGAGATCCACTGAAGCTTTCTTT.

This rearrangement joins TRBV4-1 to TRBJ1-1, with a possible D match to TRBD1 (5 bases). Germline lookup yields CDR1 MGHRA and CDR2 YSYEKL. Trimming stripped 1 base from V and 5 bases from J, with 11 bases between. The CDR3 length is 14 residues. The CDR3, as DNA: TGCGCCAGCAGCCAAGGGGGGTGGTTAACTGAAGCTTTCTTT. Its protein is CASSQGGWLTEAFF.

The V gene is TRBV9, the J gene TRBJ2-2; perhaps TRBD2 as D (6 bases). Trimming left V 4 bases short and J 7 bases short, with 11 bases between. CDR1 SGDLS and CDR2 YYNGEE come from the germline V gene. The CDR3 spans 13 residues. CDR3 in amino acids: CASSLPGDGELFF. The CDR3, as DNA: TGTGCCAGCAGCTTACCGGGGGACGGGGAGCTGTTTTTT.

V gene TRBV6-1 combines with J gene TRBJ2-3; D unclear. CDR3 length equals 14 residues. V was cut by 0 bases and J by 5 bases, with 9 bases left in between. Per germline, CDR1 MNHNS and CDR2 SASEGT. CDR3 sequence reads: CASSEALKGDTQYF. CDR3 in DNA: TGTGCCAGCAGTGAAGCGCTTAAAGGAGATACGCAGTATTTT.

The gene calls are TRBV6-5 and TRBJ2-5; perhaps TRBD2 as D (6 bases). Germline CDR1 reads MNHEY; CDR2 reads SVGAGI. The V end was cut by 2 bases, the J end by 5 bases, with 12 bases between. This CDR3 contains 14 residues. CDR3 in amino acids: CASSYAAGWETQYF. CDR3 nucleotide sequence: TGTGCCAGCAGTTACGCCGCGGGGTGGGAGACCCAGTACTTC.

This sequence joins TRBV6-6 and TRBJ1-5; D uncertain. Germline V CDR1 and CDR2: MNHNY, SVGAGI (reference sequence). The CDR3 runs to 14 residues. V lost 2 bases and J lost 5, with 10 bases in between. CDR3 protein: CASSYGGKDQPQHF. The CDR3 coding sequence is TGTGCCAGCAGTTACGGAGGGAAAGATCAGCCCCAGCATTTT.